The rows below give T cell receptor beta chains drawn from one sample of a study of T cell responses to AZD1222 COVID-19 vaccine. Measured with immunoSEQ multiplex PCR; TCRdb has only the in-frame clones, and not every one. The sample has over 120,000 clones; approximately 90% are singletons. Sequences were derived from peripheral blood, sampled on day 0 of AZD1222 vaccination. The receptors were gathered from an adult in good health. CDR3s include the opening cysteine and the closing phenylalanine or tryptophan. The order of the fields is D gene, J gene, clone size, V gene, CDR3 protein, CDR3 DNA. A D gene is named only where the DNA matches it firmly. Clone size is shown for a subset of rows, as once, few, many or a class of expanded clone.

-	TRBJ1-4	-	TRBV20-1	CSASVDPGDEKLFF	TGCAGTGCTAGTGTAGACCCAGGGGATGAAAAACTGTTTTTT
-	TRBJ1-3	once	TRBV12-5	CASGPTISGNTIYF	TGTGCTAGTGGCCCAACCATCTCTGGAAACACCATATATTTT
-	TRBJ2-1	-	TRBV4-2	CASSQRAIAPDNEQFF	TGTGCCAGCAGCCAACGTGCTATAGCCCCTGACAATGAGCAGTTCTTC
TRBD2	TRBJ2-1	-	TRBV5-1	CASSSAPSGITHNEQFF	TGCGCCAGCAGCTCGGCACCTAGCGGGATAACCCACAATGAGCAGTTCTTC
-	TRBJ1-6	once	TRBV9	CASSVGGNRVDSPLHF	TGTGCCAGCAGCGTAGGTGGTAACAGGGTAGATTCACCCCTCCACTTT
-	TRBJ2-7	-	TRBV7-2	CASSLAPRTYEQYF	TGTGCCAGCAGCTTAGCCCCCCGAACCTACGAGCAGTACTTC
-	TRBJ2-2	-	TRBV10-1	CARPARETVGELFF	TGCGCCCGTCCGGCACGGGAGACGGTCGGGGAGCTGTTTTTT
-	TRBJ2-1	-	TRBV9	CASSVGGTSDEQFF	TGTGCCAGCAGCGTAGGCGGTACTAGTGATGAGCAGTTCTTC
-	TRBJ1-2	-	TRBV2	CASSENGYTF	TGTGCCAGCAGTGAAAATGGCTACACCTTC
-	TRBJ1-6	many	TRBV27	CASSPTADNSPLHF	TGTGCCAGCAGCCCGACCGCGGATAATTCACCCCTCCACTTT
-	TRBJ1-1	-	TRBV27	CASSVTQGGNTEAFF	TGTGCCAGCAGTGTCACACAGGGTGGGAACACTGAAGCTTTCTTT
TRBD1	TRBJ2-5	-	TRBV18	CASSSGQGRMLETQYF	TGTGCCAGCTCATCGGGACAGGGACGTATGCTAGAGACCCAGTACTTC
-	TRBJ1-1	once	TRBV19	CASSMGTRTEAFF	TGTGCCAGTAGTATGGGTACTAGGACTGAAGCTTTCTTT
TRBD1	TRBJ1-4	many	TRBV2	CATYRDRGYEKLFF	TGTGCCACCTACCGGGACAGGGGATATGAAAAACTGTTTTTT
-	TRBJ2-2	-	TRBV7-2	CASRPEGRTTGELFF	TGTGCCAGCAGACCAGAGGGGAGGACAACCGGGGAGCTGTTTTTT
-	TRBJ1-5	-	TRBV28	CASSLDSRVQPQHF	TGTGCCAGCAGCCTAGACAGTAGGGTACAGCCCCAGCATTTT
TRBD2	TRBJ2-5	-	TRBV29-1	CSMWTSQETQYF	TGCAGCATGTGGACTAGCCAAGAGACCCAGTACTTC
-	TRBJ2-3	-	TRBV4-3	CASSEDSGGYTQYF	TGCGCCAGCAGCGAAGATAGTGGTGGATATACGCAGTATTTT
-	TRBJ2-5	-	TRBV5-5	CASSPSGGTETQYF	TGTGCCAGCAGCCCGTCCGGGGGTACGGAGACCCAGTACTTC
TRBD2	TRBJ2-3	-	TRBV5-1	CASSLAGTSGRADTQYF	TGCGCCAGCAGCTTGGCCGGGACTAGCGGGAGAGCAGATACGCAGTATTTT
-	TRBJ2-1	-	TRBV4-3	CASSQDDRAEQFF	TGCGCCAGCAGCCAAGATGATAGGGCCGAGCAGTTCTTC
-	TRBJ2-3	once	TRBV6-5	CASRDVDTQYF	TGTGCCAGCAGAGACGTAGATACGCAGTATTTT
-	TRBJ2-3	-	TRBV14	CASSQEVLSSDTQYF	TGTGCCAGCAGCCAAGAGGTCCTCTCCTCAGATACGCAGTATTTT
TRBD1	TRBJ2-2	-	TRBV18	CASSPSRGLHTGELFF	TGTGCCAGCTCACCGTCCAGGGGGCTCCACACCGGGGAGCTGTTTTTT